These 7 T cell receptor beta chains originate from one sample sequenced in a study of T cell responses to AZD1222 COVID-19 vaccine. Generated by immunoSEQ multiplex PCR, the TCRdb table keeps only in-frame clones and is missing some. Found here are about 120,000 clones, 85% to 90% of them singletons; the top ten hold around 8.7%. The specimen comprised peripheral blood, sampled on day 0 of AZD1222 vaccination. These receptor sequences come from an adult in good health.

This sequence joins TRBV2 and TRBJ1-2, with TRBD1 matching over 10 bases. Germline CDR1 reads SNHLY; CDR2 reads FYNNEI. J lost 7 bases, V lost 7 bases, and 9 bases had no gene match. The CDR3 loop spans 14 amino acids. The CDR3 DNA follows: TGTGCCAGCACGGGGGGGACAGGGGATCCTGGCTACACCTTC. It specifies CASTGGTGDPGYTF.

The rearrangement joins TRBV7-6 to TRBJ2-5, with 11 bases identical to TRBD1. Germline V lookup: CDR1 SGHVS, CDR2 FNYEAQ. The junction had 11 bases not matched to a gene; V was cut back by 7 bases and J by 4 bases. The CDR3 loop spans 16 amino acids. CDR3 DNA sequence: TGTGCCAGCAAGCTTATGGGACAGGGGGTCCGAGAGACCCAGTACTTC. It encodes CASKLMGQGVRETQYF.

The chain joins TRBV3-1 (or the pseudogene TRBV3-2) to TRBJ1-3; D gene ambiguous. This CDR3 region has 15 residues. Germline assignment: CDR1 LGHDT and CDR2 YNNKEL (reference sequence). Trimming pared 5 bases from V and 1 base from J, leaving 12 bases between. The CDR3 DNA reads TGTGCCAGCAGCGCCCCGGAGGCGTCTGGAAACACCATATATTTT. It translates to CASSAPEASGNTIYF.

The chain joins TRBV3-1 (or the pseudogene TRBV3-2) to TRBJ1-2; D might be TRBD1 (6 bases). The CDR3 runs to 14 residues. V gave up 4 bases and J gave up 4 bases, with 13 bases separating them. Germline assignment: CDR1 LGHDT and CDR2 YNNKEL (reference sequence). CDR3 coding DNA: TGTGCCAGCAGCCCTCAGGGGTACGGCTATGGCTACACCTTC. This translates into CASSPQGYGYGYTF.

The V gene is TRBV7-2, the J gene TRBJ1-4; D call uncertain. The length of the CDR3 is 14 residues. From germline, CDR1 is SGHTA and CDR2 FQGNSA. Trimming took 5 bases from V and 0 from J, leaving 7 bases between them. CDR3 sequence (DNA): TGTGCCAGCAGCGAGACGGCAACTAATGAAAAACTGTTTTTT. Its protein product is CASSETATNEKLFF.

CDR3 loop: CASKTGDSSYEQYF. DNA for the CDR3: TGTGCCAGCAAGACAGGGGATAGCTCCTACGAGCAGTACTTC. The chain combines TRBV28 with TRBJ2-7, with 8 positions matching TRBD1. Germline CDR1 and CDR2: MDHEN and SYDVKM. Losses at the gene ends were 7 bases for V and 0 bases for J; bases not matched to a gene: 5. This CDR3 region has 14 residues. Full variable domain (rest looked up from reference TRBV28 and TRBJ2-7): DVKVTQSSRYLVKRTGEKVFLECVQDMDHENMFWYRQDPGLGLRLIYFSYDVKMKEKGDIPEGYSVSREKKERFSLILESASTNQTSMYLCASKTGDSSYEQYFGPGTRLTVT.

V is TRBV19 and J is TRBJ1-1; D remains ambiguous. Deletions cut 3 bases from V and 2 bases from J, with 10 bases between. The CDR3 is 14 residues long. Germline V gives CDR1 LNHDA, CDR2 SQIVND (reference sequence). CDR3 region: CASSIAQANTEAFF. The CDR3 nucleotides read TGTGCCAGTAGTATCGCCCAGGCAAACACTGAAGCTTTCTTT.